Described below is a single T cell receptor (beta chain) sequence and its context. Its antigen is unknown. It has no much larger one-base neighbor in the sample; base qualities were not kept. This entry is derived from a study of CD4+ T cells in melanoma (dated by TCRdb to 2022 to 2024). In the study overall: Neoantigen-specific CD4+ T cells in human melanoma were investigated in the study.

Via the germline V gene (reference sequence), CDR1 is MNHNY and CDR2 SVGAGI. V ends up 4 bases short and J 1 base short, with an unmatched junction base count of 4. Measured from the cysteine to the phenylalanine, the CDR3 is 15 residues long. Solely the CDR3 DNA is kept, with 45 bases framed from the first base. Paper-wide results and their limitations: Neoantigen-specific CD4+ T cells were reported to be correlated with the function of CD8+ T cells, macrophages and B cells. Diverse differentiation states were reported to be shown by neoantigen-specific CD4+ T cells in melanoma.

Donors were patients with melanoma. Libraries came from the immunoSEQ multiplex PCR assay. Entries here come from immuneACCESS through TCRdb and include only in-frame sequences with V and J called. Some clones fail to appear in such tables; in the studies checked, an unresolved V gene covers under half of the shortfall, and the cause of the remainder is unknown. In this sample the table shows about 140,000 clones, around nine tenths of which occur a single time. The ten biggest clones cover about 1.5% of the sample. The sequence is built from TRBV6-6 and TRBJ2-5; a stretch of 9 junction bases matches TRBD2. The sequence was collected from a human donor with melanoma. The DNA sequence is given as TGTGCCAGCAGTTCCGGACTAGCGACCCAAGAGACCCAGTACTTC. Its translation is CASSSGLATQETQYF.